This T cell receptor (beta chain) was sequenced for a study of T cell clones after liver transplantation. Across the study: Pre-transplant mixed lymphocyte reactions yielded third-party-reactive TCRbeta sequences as comparators for graft-donor-reactive sequences.

The method was immunoSEQ multiplex PCR; TCRdb's version includes in-frame clones alone and lacks a portion of them. The sample carries about 51,000 clones, less than 90% recorded once. To note about this clone: Its target is unknown.

Regarding the study as a whole: In a couple of subjects, few donor cells limited the measurable donor-reactive repertoire. These preliminary findings come from unstandardized post-transplant sampling times. Compared with third party-reactive sequences, donor-reactive ones declined more, independent of withdrawal success.

The sequence derives from a human patient who received a liver transplant. Part of the T cell pool may stem from the graft donor. The specimen was CD8+ T cells from blood, collected 12 months after liver transplant.

CDR3 nucleotide sequence: TGTGCCATCCCCATGGGGGACGGCTACACCTTC. This translates into CAIPMGDGYTF. The rearrangement uses TRBV19 and TRBJ1-2; possible D gene TRBD1, 5 bases. Germline lookup yields CDR1 LNHDA and CDR2 SQIVND (reference sequence). Between the trimmed V and J ends, which lost 10 bases and 8 bases, there was a span of 14 bases. The CDR3 length is 11 residues. The full variable domain, rest sourced from reference TRBV19 and TRBJ1-2, is DGGITQSPKYLFRKEGQNVTLSCEQNLNHDAMYWYRQDPGQGLRLIYYSQIVNDFQKGDIAEGYSVSREKKESFPLTVTSAQKNPTAFYLCAIPMGDGYTFGSGTRLTVV.